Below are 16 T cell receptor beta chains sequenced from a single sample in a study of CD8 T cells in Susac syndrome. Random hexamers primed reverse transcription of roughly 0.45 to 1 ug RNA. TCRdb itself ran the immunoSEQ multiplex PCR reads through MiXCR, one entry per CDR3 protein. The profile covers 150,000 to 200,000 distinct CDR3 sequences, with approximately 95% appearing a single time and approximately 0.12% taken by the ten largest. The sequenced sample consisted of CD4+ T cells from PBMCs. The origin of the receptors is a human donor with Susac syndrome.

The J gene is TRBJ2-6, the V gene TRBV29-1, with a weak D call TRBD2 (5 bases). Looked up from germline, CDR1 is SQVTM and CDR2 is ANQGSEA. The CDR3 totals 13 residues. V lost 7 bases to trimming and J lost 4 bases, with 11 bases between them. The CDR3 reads CSAGGLGANVLTF. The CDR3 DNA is TGCAGCGCCGGAGGCCTGGGGGCCAACGTCCTGACTTTC.

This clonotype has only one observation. This CDR3 is CASSQDLGQGRGEKLFF. The DNA for the CDR3 is TGCGCCAGCAGCCAAGATCTGGGACAGGGTAGAGGTGAAAAACTGTTTTTT. V gene TRBV4-3 combines with J gene TRBJ1-4, with TRBD1 matching over 9 bases. The CDR3 loop spans 17 amino acids. Germline assignment: CDR1 LGHNA and CDR2 YSLEER. After removal of 0 bases from V and 7 bases from J, the junction contained 9 bases not matched to a gene.

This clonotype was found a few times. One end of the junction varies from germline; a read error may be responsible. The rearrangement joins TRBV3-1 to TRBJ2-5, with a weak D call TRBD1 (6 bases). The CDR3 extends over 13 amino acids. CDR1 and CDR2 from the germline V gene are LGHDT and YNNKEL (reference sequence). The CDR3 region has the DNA TGTGCTAGCAGCCAGGGGCCCCAAGAGACCCAGTACTTC. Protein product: CASSQGPQETQYF.

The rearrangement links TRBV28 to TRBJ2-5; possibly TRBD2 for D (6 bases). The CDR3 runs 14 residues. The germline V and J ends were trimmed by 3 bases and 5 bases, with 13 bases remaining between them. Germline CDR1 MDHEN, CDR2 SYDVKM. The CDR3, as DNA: TGTGCCAGCAGTTTTCTTAGCGGTGGGGAGACCCAGTACTTC. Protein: CASSFLSGGETQYF.

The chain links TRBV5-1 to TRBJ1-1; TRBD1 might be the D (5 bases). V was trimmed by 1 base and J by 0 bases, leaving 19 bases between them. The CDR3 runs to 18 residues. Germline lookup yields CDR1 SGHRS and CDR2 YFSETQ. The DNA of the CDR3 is TGCGCCAGCAGCTTGTCGTCTTTAGGTGGACATATGAACACTGAAGCTTTCTTT. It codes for CASSLSSLGGHMNTEAFF.

The CDR3 DNA is TGTGCCTGGAGTGTGCAAGGGGCCTCCGAGCAGTACTTC. It codes for CAWSVQGASEQYF. J is TRBJ2-7 and V is TRBV30, with a possible D match to TRBD1 (5 bases). Germline CDR1 and CDR2: GTSNPN and SVGIG (reference sequence). This CDR3 region has 13 residues. V was cut by 0 bases and J by 6 bases, with 12 bases left in between. Supplemented by reference TRBV30 and TRBJ2-7, the full variable domain reads SQTIHQWPATLVQPVGSPLSLECTVEGTSNPNLYWYRQAAGRGLQLLFYSVGIGQISSEVPQNLSASRPQDRQFILSSKKLLLSDSGFYLCAWSVQGASEQYFGPGTRLTVT.

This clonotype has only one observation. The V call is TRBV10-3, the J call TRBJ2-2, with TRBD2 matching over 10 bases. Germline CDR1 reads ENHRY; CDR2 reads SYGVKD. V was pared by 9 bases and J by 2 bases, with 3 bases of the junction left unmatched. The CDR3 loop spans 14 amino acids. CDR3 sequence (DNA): TGTGCCATTAGGACTAGCGGTAACACCGGGGAGCTGTTTTTT. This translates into CAIRTSGNTGELFF.

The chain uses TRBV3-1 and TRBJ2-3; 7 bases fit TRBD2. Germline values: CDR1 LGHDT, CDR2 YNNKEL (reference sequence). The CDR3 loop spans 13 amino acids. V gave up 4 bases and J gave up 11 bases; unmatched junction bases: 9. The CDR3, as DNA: TGTGCCAGCAGCCGGGACTACATAGGGGTGCAGTATTTT. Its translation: CASSRDYIGVQYF.

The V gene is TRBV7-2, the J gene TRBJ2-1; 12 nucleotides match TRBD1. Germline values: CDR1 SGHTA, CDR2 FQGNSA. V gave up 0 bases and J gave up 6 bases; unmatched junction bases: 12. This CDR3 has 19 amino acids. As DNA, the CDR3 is TGTGCCAGCAGCTTAGCGGGACAGGGGGCCTTGGGCCTAAGCAATGAGCAGTTCTTC. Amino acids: CASSLAGQGALGLSNEQFF.

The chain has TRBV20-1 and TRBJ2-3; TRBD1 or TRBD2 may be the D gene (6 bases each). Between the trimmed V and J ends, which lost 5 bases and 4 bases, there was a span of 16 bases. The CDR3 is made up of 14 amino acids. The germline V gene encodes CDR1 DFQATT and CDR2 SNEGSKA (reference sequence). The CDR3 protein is CSAEPRGRSDTQYF. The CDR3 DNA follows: TGCAGTGCTGAGCCCCGGGGGCGGTCAGATACGCAGTATTTT.

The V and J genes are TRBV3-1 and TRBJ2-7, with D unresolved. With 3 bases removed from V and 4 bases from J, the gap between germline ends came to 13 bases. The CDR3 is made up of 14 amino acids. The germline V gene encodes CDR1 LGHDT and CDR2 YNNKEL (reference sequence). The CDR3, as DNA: TGTGCCAGCAGCCATCACGGACCCTATTACGAGCAGTACTTC. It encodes CASSHHGPYYEQYF.

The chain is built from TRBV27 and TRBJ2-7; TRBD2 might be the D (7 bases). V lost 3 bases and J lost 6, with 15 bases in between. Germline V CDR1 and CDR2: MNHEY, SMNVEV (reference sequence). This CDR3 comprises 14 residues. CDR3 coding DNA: TGTGCCAGCAGTTTTACCGGGGGGCCGTTCGAGCAGTACGTC. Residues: CASSFTGGPFEQYV.

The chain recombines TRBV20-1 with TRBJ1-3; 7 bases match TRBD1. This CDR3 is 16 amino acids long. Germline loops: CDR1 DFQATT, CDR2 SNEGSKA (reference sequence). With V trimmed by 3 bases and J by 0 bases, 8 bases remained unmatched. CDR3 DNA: TGCAGTGCTAGGGAGAACAGGGGAACCTCTGGAAACACCATATATTTT. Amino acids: CSARENRGTSGNTIYF.

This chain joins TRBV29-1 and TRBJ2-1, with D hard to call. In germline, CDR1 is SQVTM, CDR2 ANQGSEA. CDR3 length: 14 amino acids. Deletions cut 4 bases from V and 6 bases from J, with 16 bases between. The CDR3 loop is CSVAVGLNFNEQFF. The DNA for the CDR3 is TGCAGCGTTGCAGTGGGCCTAAACTTCAATGAGCAGTTCTTC.

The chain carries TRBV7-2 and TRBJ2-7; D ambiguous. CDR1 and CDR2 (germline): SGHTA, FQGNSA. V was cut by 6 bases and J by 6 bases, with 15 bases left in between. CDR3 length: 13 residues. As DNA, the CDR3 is TGTGCCAGCAGGTCGCCGCCCGGCGGCGAGCAGTACTTC. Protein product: CASRSPPGGEQYF.

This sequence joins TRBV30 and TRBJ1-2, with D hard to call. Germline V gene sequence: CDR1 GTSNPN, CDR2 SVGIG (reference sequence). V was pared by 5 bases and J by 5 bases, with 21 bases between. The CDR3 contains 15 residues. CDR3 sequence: CAWSKREQLGYGYTF. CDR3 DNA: TGTGCCTGGTCCAAGAGGGAGCAGCTTGGGTATGGCTACACCTTC.